The clone carrying this TCR beta chain was counted a few times. Its specificity is unknown. RNA transcripts were the template for amplifying TCR beta CDR3 regions. Using the HTBI primer set, a first-round RT-PCR was run on the TCR CDR3. From the multiplex PCR reads, TCRdb called clonotypes with MiXCR, one entry per CDR3 protein. The sample consists of approximately 400,000 distinct CDR3 sequences, 15% to 20% of them appearing once. This record comes from a study of T cells in Graves' hyperthyroidism and ophthalmopathy. Study observations and caveats: Separation of ophthalmopathy from stable hyperthyroidism was achieved by a 13 V-J model.

The CDR3 totals 12 residues. With V trimmed by 7 bases and J by 9 bases, 9 bases remained unmatched. Looked up from germline, CDR1 is SQVTM and CDR2 is ANQGSEA. This sequence was found in a woman younger than 30 with Graves' hyperthyroidism. Input material: blood. The chain recombines TRBV29-1 with TRBJ1-2; 9 nucleotides line up with TRBD1. CDR3 loop: CSESRDRASYTF. CDR3 in DNA: TGCAGCGAATCCCGGGACAGGGCTAGCTACACCTTC. Drawing the rest from reference TRBV29-1 and TRBJ1-2, the complete variable domain is SAVISQKPSRDICQRGTSLTIQCQVDSQVTMMFWYRQQPGQSLTLIATANQGSEATYESGFVIDKFPISRPNLTFSTLTVSNMSPEDSSIYLCSESRDRASYTFGSGTRLTVV.